This T cell receptor (beta chain) was documented in a study of T cell changes during pregnancy in multiple sclerosis. CDR3 length: 17 residues. The germline gives CDR1 LNHDA, CDR2 SQIVND (reference sequence). V dropped 4 bases and J dropped 10; count of bases not matched to a gene: 17. TCRdb's copy holds only in-frame clones and misses some; the assay was immunoSEQ multiplex PCR. The profile shows about 38,000 clones, around 91% of them singletons. Sequencing used CD4+ T cells from peripheral blood mononuclear cells, obtained in the second trimester of pregnancy. The chain recombines TRBV19 with TRBJ2-1; TRBD2 aligns across 9 bases. This clonotype was sampled from a female donor with multiple sclerosis, enrolled in a pregnancy study. The CDR3 protein is CASSSGPLGGGAREQFF. CDR3 coding DNA: TGTGCCAGTAGTAGCGGCCCTCTCGGCGGGGGGGCTCGGGAGCAGTTCTTC. The full variable domain, rest sourced from reference TRBV19 and TRBJ2-1, is DGGITQSPKYLFRKEGQNVTLSCEQNLNHDAMYWYRQDPGQGLRLIYYSQIVNDFQKGDIAEGYSVSREKKESFPLTVTSAQKNPTAFYLCASSSGPLGGGAREQFFGPGTRLTVL.